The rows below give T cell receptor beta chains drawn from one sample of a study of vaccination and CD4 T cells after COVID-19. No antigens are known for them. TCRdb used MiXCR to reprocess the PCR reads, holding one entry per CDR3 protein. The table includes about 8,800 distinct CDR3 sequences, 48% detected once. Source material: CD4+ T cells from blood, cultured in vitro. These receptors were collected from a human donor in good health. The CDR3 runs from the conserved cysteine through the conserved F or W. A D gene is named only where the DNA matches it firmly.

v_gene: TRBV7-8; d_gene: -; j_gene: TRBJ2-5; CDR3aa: CASSSFPKETQYF
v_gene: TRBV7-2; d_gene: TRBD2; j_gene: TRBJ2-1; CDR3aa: CASSINGGYEQFF
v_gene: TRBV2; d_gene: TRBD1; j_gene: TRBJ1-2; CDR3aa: CASNAGGYNYGYTF
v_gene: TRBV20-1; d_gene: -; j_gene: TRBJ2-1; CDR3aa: CSAKTRVSPYNEQFF
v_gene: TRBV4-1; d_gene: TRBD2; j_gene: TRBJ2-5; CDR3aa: CASSRLPPAGGNQETQYF
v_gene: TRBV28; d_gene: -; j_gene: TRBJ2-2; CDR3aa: CASSTGQANTGELFF
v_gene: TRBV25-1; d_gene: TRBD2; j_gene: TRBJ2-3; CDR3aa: CASTRGTSGRKTDTQYF
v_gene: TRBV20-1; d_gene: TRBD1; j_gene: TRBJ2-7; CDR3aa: CGASRQGSREQYF
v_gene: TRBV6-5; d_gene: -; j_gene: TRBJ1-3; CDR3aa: CASSYSDFSGNTIYF
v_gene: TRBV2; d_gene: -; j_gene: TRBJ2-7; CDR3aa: CASRQEITYEQYF
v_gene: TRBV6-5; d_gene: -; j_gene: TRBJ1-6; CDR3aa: CASSYVNSPLHF
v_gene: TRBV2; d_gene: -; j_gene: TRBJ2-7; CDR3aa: CASSGNSSYEQYF
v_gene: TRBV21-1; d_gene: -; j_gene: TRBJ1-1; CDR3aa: CASRSGTGDTEAFF
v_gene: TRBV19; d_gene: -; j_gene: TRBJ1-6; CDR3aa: CASSLQGGNNSPLHF
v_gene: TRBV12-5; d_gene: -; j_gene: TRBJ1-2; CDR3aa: CASGLEGGSSGYTF
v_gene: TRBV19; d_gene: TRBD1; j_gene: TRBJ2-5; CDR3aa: CASSIAPTGRETQYF